This paragraph reports one T cell receptor (beta chain). This clonotype was counted at least ten times. It lacks a known antigen. No clone much larger than this one lies a single base away; base qualities are absent. This sample is part of a study of molecular identifiers for immune sequencing clone quantification (dated by TCRdb to 2016 to 2019). Some background on the complete study: For a replicate experiment, RNA from roughly 20,000 or 100,000 naive CD8 T cells was divided into five aliquots, and four of the five aliquots were sequenced. The study was a methods study using CD8 T cells to benchmark molecular-identifier clustering-based TCR repertoire sequencing (MIDCIRS) and TCR RNA copy counting.

The CDR3 measures 14 amino acids from cysteine to phenylalanine. The sequence is cut down to CDR3 DNA, 42 bases in frame from base 1. The germline V gene supplies CDR1 MGHRA and CDR2 YSYEKL. V is shortened by 3 bases, J by 6 bases, and the region joining them spans 14 bases. Here is what the overall study found, with its caveats: When barcode sub-clustering was not used, chimeric consensus sequences inflated TCR diversity, with chimeras reaching as high as 47%. Spiked-in Jurkat TCR RNA (roughly 10 copies' worth), which is not part of the donor repertoire, was contained in the naive libraries. Highly expanded clone sizes could be underestimated if identical TCR molecules share a barcode. Even against a background of some 1 million naive CD8 T cells, spiked-in Jurkat TCR RNA amounting to a single cell's worth was reported to be detectable. Modeling estimated about 3 recovered TCR RNA copies per cell, compared with about 10 by digital PCR, which implies 30% to 35% capture efficiency. In CMV-specific effector cells, clones with more than 20 RNA copies contained over 97% of molecules, whereas in naive cells such clones contained under 1% of molecules.

Receptor amplification or capture employed PCR. The sequencer listed for this sample is Illumina HiSeq 4000. Preparation of bulk TCR libraries followed a previously described approach, with the TCR primers listed in Table S5. Purification of total RNA was performed with the Qiagen AllPrep DNA/RNA kit. Before analysis, reads from multiple sequencing runs of the same library were pooled. In the paper's pipeline: Reads were retained only if the reads had an exact TCR constant sequence, and the retained reads were trimmed to 150 nt and grouped according to their 12-nt molecular barcodes. Reads in each barcode group were sub-clustered using a 15% Levenshtein threshold, and a quality-weighted consensus sequence was built for each RNA molecule. Non-functional sequences were filtered out, along with any lower-count sequence sitting one edit away from another sequence. Based on a fit of two negative binomial distributions, barcode sub-clusters having less than 20% of the maximum read count were discarded. Through fastp at Q25 and MiXCR, TCRdb rebuilt clones from the public reads, retaining in-frame beta chains. CDR3 protein sequences are deduplicated, and each keeps its most common genes and DNA. The authors' filters were not applied to this entry. In this sample the table shows 90,000 or so distinct CDR3 sequences, roughly 23% of which occur a single time. The ten largest account for more than 1% of the sample.

Naive CD8 T cell libraries were made from approximately 20,000 to 1,000,000 sorted cells using 10%, 30% or 50% of purified RNA. On a BD FACSAria II, naive CD8 T cells were FACS-sorted as CD8+CD4-CCR7+CD45RA+ and collected into RLT Plus buffer. More than 8 TCR copies' worth of Jurkat RNA were spiked into roughly 17,000-1,100,000 naive CD8 T cell samples to test detection sensitivity. CD8 T cells were enriched with RosetteSep CD8+ T Cell Enrichment Cocktail and Ficoll-Paque, followed by ACK red cell lysis. This TCR was sampled from a human donor in good health. Some libraries in this study had Jurkat cell RNA spiked in. The sequencing input was naive CD8+ T cells from blood, with Jurkat cell RNA spiked in. In the paper's terms, the cell subset or site label means: FACS-sorted CD8+CD4-CCR7+CD45RA+ naive T cells. Recombination joined TRBV4-1 with TRBJ1-1, and the D gene may be TRBD1, 6 bases matching. The nucleotides are TGCGCCAGCAGCCAGCAGGGGTTGGTGGCTGAAGCTTTCTTT. This codes for CASSQQGLVAEAFF.